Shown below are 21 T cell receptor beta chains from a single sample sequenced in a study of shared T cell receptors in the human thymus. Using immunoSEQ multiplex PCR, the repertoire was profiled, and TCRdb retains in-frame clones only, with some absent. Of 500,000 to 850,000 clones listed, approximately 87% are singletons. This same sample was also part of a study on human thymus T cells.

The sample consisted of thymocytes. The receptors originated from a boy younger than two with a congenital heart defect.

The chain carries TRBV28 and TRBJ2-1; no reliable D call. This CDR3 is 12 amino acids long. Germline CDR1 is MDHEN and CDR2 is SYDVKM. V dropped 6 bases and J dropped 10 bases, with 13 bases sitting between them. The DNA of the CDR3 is TGTGCCAGCAGGTTCAATATTGGCGAGCAGTTCTTC. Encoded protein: CASRFNIGEQFF. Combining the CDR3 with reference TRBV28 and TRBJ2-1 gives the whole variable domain DVKVTQSSRYLVKRTGEKVFLECVQDMDHENMFWYRQDPGLGLRLIYFSYDVKMKEKGDIPEGYSVSREKKERFSLILESASTNQTSMYLCASRFNIGEQFFGPGTRLTVL.

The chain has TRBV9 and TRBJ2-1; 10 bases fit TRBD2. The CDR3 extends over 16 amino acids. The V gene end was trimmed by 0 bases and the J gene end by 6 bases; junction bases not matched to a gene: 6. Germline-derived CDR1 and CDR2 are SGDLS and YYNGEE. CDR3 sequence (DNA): TGTGCCAGCAGCGTAGCCAGGACTAGCGGTAGCAATGAGCAGTTCTTC. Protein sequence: CASSVARTSGSNEQFF.

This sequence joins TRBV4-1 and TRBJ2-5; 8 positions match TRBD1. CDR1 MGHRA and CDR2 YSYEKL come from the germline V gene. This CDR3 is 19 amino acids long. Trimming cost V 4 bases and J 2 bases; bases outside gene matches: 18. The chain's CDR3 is CASSRPVDDRGQPQETQYF. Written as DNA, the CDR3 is TGCGCCAGCAGCCGTCCTGTAGATGACAGGGGCCAACCACAAGAGACCCAGTACTTC.

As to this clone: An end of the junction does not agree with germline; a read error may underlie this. CDR3 protein: CASTLSSTDTQYF. The CDR3 DNA sequence: TGTGCCAGCACCTTGAGCAGCACAGATACGCAGTATTTT. The J gene is TRBJ2-3, the V gene TRBV5-5; D uncertain. The germline V gene encodes CDR1 SGHKS and CDR2 YYEKEE (reference sequence). The CDR3 is 13 residues long.

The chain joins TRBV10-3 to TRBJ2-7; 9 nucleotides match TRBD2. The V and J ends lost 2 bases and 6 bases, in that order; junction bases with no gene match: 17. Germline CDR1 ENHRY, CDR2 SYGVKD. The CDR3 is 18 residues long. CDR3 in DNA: TGTGCCATCAGTGAGGCCACCCCTGATAGCGGGAGTATCTGCGAGCAGTACTTC. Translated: CAISEATPDSGSICEQYF.

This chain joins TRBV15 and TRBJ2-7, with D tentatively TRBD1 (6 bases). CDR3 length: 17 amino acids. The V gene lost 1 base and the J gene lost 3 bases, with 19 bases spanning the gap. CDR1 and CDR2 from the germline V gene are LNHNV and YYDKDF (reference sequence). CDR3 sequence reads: CATSRAETQGHLYEQYF. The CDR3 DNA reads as TGTGCCACCAGCAGAGCTGAAACACAGGGACACCTCTACGAGCAGTACTTC.

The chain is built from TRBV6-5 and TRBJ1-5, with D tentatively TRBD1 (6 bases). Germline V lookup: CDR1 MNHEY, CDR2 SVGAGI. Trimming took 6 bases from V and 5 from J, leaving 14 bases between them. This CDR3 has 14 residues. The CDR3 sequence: CASRPDRFYQPQHF. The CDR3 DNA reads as TGTGCCAGCAGGCCAGACAGGTTCTATCAGCCCCAGCATTTT.

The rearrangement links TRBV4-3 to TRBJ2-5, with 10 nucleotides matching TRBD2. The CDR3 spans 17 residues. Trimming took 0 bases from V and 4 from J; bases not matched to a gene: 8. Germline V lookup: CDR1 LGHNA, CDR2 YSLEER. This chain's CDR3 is CASSQDSGLAGVETQYF. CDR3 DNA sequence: TGCGCCAGCAGCCAAGATTCGGGGCTAGCGGGAGTAGAGACCCAGTACTTC.

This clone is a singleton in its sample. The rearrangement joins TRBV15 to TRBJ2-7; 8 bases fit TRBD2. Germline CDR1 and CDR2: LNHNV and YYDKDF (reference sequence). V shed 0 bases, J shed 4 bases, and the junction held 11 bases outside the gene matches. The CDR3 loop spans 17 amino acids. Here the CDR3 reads CATSRDRKAGVRYEQYF. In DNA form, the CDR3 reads TGTGCCACCAGCAGAGATAGGAAAGCGGGAGTCCGGTACGAGCAGTACTTC.

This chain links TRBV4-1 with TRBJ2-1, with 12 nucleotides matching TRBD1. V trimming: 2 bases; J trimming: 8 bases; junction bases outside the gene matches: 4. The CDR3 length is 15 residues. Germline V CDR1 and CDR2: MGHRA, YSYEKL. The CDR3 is CASSQRDRGLHEQFF. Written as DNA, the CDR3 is TGCGCCAGCAGCCAACGGGACAGGGGGCTGCATGAGCAGTTCTTC.

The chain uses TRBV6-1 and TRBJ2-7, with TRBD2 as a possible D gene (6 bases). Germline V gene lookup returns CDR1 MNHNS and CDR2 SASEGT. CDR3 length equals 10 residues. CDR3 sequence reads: CAGGAYEQYF. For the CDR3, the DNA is TGTGCGGGGGGAGCCTACGAGCAGTACTTC.

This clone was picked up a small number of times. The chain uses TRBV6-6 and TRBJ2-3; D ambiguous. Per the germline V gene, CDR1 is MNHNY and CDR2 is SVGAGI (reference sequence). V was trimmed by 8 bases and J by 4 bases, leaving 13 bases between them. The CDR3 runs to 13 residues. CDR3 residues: CASVDSGADTQYF. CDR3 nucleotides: TGTGCCAGCGTGGATTCCGGAGCAGATACGCAGTATTTT.

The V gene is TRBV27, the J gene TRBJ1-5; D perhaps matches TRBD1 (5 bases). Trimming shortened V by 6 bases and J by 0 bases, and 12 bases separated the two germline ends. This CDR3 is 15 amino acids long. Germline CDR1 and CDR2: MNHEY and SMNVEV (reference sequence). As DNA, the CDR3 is TGTGCCAGCAGAACAACAGGTTATAGCAATCAGCCCCAGCATTTT. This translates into CASRTTGYSNQPQHF.

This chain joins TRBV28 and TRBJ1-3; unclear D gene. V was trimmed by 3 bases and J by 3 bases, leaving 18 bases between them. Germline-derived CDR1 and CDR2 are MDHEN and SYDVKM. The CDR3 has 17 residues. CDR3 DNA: TGTGCCAGCAGTTTGAGGTCCTGGGAGACGGATGGAAACACCATATATTTT. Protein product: CASSLRSWETDGNTIYF.

For the CDR3, the DNA is TGCGCCAGCAGCTTGGGTCCAGGGGTAGATACGCAGTATTTT. Protein sequence: CASSLGPGVDTQYF. V usage is TRBV5-1 and J usage is TRBJ2-3; D possibly corresponds to TRBD1 (6 bases). This CDR3 is built from 14 residues. V lost 0 bases and J lost 5, with 10 bases in between. Germline V CDR1 and CDR2: SGHRS, YFSETQ.

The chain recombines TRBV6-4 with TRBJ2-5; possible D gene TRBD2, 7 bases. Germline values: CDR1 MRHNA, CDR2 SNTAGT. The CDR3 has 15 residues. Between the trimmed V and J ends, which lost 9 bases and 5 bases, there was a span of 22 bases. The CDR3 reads CARQRIRGAGETQYF. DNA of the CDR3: TGTGCCAGGCAGCGGATACGGGGGGCAGGGGAGACCCAGTACTTC.

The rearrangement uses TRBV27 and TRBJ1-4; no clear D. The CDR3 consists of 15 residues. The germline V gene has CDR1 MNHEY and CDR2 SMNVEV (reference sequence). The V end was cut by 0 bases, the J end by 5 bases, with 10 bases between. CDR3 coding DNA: TGTGCCAGCAGTTTATCGGAGCGCGCCAATGAAAAACTGTTTTTT. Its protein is CASSLSERANEKLFF.

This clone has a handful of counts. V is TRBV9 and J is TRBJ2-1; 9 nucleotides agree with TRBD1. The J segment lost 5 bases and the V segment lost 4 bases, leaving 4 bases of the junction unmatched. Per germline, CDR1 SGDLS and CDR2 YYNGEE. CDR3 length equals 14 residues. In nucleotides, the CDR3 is TGTGCCAGCAGCCCCCGGACAGGGGACAATGAGCAGTTCTTC. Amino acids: CASSPRTGDNEQFF.

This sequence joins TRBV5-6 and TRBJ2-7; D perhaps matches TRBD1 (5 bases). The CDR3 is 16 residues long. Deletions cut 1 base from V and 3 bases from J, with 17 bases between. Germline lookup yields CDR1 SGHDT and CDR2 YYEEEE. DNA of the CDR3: TGTGCCAGCAGCTTGAATTCCTGCCAGGGTAACTACGAGCAGTACTTC. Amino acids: CASSLNSCQGNYEQYF.

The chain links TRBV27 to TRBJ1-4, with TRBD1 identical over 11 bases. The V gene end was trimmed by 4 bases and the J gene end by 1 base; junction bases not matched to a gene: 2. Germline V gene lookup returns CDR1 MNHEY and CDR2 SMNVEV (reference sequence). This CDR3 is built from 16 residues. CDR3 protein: CASSSGTGGTNEKLFF. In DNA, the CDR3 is TGTGCCAGCAGTTCCGGGACAGGGGGAACTAATGAAAAACTGTTTTTT.

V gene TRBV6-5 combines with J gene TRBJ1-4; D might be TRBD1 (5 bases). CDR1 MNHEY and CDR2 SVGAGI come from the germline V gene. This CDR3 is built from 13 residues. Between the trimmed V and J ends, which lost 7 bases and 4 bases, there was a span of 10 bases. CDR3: CASTQGRNEKLFF. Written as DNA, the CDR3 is TGTGCCAGCACGCAGGGCCGTAATGAAAAACTGTTTTTT.